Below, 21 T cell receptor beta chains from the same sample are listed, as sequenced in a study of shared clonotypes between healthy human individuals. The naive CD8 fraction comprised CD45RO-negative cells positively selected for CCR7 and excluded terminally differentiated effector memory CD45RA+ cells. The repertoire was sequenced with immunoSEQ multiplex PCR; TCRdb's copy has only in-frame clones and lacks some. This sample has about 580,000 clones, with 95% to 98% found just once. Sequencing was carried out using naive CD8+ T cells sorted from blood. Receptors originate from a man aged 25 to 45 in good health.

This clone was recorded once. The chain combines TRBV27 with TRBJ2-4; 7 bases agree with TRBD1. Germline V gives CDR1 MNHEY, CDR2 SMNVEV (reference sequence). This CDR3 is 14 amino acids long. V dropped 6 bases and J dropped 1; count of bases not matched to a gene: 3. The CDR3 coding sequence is TGTGCCAGCAGCAGCAGGGGGGCCAAAAACATTCAGTACTTC. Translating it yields CASSSRGAKNIQYF.

CDR3 nucleotides: TGTGCCAGCAGCTTGTCGGTAGCGGGAGGCTACGAGCAGTACTTC. Residues: CASSLSVAGGYEQYF. The V and J genes are TRBV5-4 and TRBJ2-7; TRBD2 agrees at 10 bases. The CDR3 sequence is 15 residues long. Unmatched junction bases numbered 4, after V lost 1 base and J lost 3 bases. The V gene's germline CDR1 is SGHNT and CDR2 YYREEE (reference sequence).

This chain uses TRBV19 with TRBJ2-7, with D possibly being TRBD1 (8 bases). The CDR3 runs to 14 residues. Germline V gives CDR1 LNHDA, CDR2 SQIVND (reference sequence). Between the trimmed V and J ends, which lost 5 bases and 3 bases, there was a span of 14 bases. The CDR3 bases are TGTGCCAGTAGTGCAACAGGGGGGGACTACGAGCAGTACTTC. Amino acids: CASSATGGDYEQYF.

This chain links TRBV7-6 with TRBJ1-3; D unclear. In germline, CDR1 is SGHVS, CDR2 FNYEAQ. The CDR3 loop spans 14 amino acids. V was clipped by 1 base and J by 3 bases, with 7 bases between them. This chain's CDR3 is CASSLGVDGNTIYF. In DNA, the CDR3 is TGTGCCAGCAGCTTAGGCGTAGATGGAAACACCATATATTTT. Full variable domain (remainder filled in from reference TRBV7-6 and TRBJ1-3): GAGVSQSPRYKVTKRGQDVALRCDPISGHVSLYWYRQALGQGPEFLTYFNYEAQQDKSGLPNDRFSAERPEGSISTLTIQRTEQRDSAMYRCASSLGVDGNTIYFGEGSWLTVV.

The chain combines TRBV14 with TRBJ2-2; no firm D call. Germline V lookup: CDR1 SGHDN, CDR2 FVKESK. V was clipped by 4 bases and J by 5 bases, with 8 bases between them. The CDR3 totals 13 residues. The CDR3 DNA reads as TGTGCCAGCAGCCTGGTGGGGACCGGGGAGCTGTTTTTT. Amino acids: CASSLVGTGELFF.

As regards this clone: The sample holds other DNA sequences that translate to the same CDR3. This CDR3 reads CSARGNEQYF. The CDR3 DNA follows: TGCTCCGCCAGAGGGAACGAGCAGTACTTC. This sequence joins TRBV20-1 and TRBJ2-7; possibly TRBD2 for D (5 bases). Germline CDR1 DFQATT, CDR2 SNEGSKA (reference sequence). The CDR3 consists of 10 residues.

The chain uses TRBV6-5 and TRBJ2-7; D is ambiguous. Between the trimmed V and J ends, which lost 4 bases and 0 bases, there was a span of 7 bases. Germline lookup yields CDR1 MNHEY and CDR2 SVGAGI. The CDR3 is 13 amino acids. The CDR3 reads CASSSQPSYEQYF. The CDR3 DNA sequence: TGTGCCAGCAGTTCCCAGCCCTCCTACGAGCAGTACTTC.

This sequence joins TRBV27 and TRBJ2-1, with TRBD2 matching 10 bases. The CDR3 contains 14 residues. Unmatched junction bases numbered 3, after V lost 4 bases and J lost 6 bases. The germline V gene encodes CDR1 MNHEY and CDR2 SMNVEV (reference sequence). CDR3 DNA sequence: TGTGCCAGCAGTTCCCTAGCGGGGGCCAATGAGCAGTTCTTC. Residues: CASSSLAGANEQFF.

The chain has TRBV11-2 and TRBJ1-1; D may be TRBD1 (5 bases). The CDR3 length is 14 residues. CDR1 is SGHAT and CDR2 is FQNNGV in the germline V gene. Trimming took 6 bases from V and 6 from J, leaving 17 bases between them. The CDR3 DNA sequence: TGTGCCAGCAGTCCTGTGGTGGGGCGCTCTGAAGCTTTCTTT. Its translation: CASSPVVGRSEAFF.

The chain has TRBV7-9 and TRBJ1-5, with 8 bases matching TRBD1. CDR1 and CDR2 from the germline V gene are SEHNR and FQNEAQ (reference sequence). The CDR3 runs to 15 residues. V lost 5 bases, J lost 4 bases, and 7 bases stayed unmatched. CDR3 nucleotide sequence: TGTGCCAGCAGCCCAGGGGGACAGGCTAATCAGCCCCAGCATTTT. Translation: CASSPGGQANQPQHF.

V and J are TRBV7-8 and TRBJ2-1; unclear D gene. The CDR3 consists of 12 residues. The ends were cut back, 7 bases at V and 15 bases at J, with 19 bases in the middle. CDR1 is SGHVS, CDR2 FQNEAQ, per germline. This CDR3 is CASTPDTSEAFF. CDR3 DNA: TGTGCCAGCACCCCTGACACCTCCGAGGCGTTCTTC.

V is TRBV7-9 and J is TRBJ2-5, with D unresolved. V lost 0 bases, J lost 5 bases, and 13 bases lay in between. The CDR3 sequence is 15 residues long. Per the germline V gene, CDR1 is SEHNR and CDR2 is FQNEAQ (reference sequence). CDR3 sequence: CASSLAHSRVETQYF. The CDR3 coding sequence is TGTGCCAGCAGCTTAGCTCATTCCCGGGTGGAGACCCAGTACTTC.

The CDR3 DNA reads as TGTGCCAGCAGCGTACAACGACTAGCGGGGGTCACCGGGGAGCTGTTTTTT. This encodes CASSVQRLAGVTGELFF. The chain recombines TRBV9 with TRBJ2-2; TRBD2 matches at 12 bases. The germline V gene encodes CDR1 SGDLS and CDR2 YYNGEE. The CDR3 totals 17 residues. V gave up 1 base and J gave up 4 bases; unmatched junction bases: 5.

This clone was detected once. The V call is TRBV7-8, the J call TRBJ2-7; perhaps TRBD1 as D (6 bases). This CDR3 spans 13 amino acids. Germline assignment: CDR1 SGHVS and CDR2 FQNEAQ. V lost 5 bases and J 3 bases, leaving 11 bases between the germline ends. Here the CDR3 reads CASSHGQYYEQYF. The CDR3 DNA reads TGTGCCAGCAGCCATGGACAGTACTACGAGCAGTACTTC.

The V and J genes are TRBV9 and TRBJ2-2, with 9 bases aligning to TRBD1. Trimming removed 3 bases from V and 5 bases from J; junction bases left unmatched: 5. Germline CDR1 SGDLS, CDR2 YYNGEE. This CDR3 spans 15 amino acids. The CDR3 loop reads CASSASGQGTGELFF. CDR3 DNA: TGTGCCAGCAGCGCCTCGGGACAGGGAACCGGGGAGCTGTTTTTT.

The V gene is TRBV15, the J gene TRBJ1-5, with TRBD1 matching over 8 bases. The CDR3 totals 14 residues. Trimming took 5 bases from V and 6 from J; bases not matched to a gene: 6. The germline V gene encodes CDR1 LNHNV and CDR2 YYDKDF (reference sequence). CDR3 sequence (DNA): TGTGCCACCAGCGGCAGGGGGCCGGGTCAGCCCCAGCATTTT. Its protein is CATSGRGPGQPQHF.

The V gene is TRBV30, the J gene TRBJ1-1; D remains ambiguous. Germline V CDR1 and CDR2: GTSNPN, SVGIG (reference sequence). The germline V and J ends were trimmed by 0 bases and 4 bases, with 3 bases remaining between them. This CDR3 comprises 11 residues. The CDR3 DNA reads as TGTGCCTGGAGTGTCTCCACTGAAGCTTTCTTT. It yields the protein CAWSVSTEAFF.

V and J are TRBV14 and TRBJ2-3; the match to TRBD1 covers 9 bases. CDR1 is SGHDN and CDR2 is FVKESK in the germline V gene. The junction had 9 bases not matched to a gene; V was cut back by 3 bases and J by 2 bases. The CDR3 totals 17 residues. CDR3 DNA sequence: TGTGCCAGCAGCCACCCCAGGGACAGGGCAGACACAGATACGCAGTATTTT. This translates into CASSHPRDRADTDTQYF.

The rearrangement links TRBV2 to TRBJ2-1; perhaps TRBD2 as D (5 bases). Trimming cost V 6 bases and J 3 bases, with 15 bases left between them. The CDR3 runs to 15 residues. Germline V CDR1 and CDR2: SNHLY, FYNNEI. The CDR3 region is CASRVWVEGYNEQFF. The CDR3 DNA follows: TGTGCCAGCAGGGTTTGGGTTGAGGGCTACAATGAGCAGTTCTTC. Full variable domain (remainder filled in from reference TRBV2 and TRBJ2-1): EPEVTQTPSHQVTQMGQEVILRCVPISNHLYFYWYRQILGQKVEFLVSFYNNEISEKSEIFDDQFSVERPDGSNFTLKIRSTKLEDSAMYFCASRVWVEGYNEQFFGPGTRLTVL.

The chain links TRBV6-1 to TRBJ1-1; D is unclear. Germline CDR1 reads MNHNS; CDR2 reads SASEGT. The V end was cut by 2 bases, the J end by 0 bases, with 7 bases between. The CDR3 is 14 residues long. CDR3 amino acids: CASSERRMNTEAFF. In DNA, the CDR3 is TGTGCCAGCAGTGAACGGCGGATGAACACTGAAGCTTTCTTT.

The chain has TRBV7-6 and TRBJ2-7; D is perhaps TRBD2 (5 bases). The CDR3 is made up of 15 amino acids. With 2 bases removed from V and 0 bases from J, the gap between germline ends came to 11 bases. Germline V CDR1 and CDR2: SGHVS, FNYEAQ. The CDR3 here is CASSLFSGSSYEQYF. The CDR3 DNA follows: TGTGCCAGCAGCTTATTTTCGGGGAGCTCCTACGAGCAGTACTTC. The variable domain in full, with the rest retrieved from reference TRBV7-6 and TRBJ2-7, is GAGVSQSPRYKVTKRGQDVALRCDPISGHVSLYWYRQALGQGPEFLTYFNYEAQQDKSGLPNDRFSAERPEGSISTLTIQRTEQRDSAMYRCASSLFSGSSYEQYFGPGTRLTVT.